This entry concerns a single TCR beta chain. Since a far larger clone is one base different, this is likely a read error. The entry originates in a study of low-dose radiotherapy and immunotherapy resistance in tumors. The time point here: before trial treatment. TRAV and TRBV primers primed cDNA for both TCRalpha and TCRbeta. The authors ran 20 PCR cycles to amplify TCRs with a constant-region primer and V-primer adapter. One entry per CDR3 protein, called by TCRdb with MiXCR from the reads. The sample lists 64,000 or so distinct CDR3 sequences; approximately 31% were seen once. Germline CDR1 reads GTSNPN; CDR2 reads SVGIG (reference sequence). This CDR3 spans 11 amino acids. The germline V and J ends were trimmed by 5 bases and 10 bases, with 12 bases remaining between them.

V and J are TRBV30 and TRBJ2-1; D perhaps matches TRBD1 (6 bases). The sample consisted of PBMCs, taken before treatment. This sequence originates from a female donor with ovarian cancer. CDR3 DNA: TGTGCCTGGCAGGACAGCTACGAGCAGTTCTTC. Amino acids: CAWQDSYEQFF.